The 2 T cell receptor beta chains below were found in one sample sequenced in a study of blood T cell repertoires in COVID-19. The protocol was immunoSEQ multiplex PCR, while the TCRdb copy is restricted to in-frame clones and leaves out a portion. The repertoire consists of some 99,000 clones, with about 80% occurring once and the leading ten covering approximately 25%. Sequenced sample: peripheral blood. The source of these receptors is a man aged 70-80 years with acute or convalescent COVID-19.

This clone occurred a few times. The CDR3: CASSLAGASGSHEQFF. The DNA for the CDR3 is TGTGCCAGCAGCTTGGCCGGGGCTAGCGGGAGCCATGAGCAGTTCTTC. This chain connects TRBV5-4 to TRBJ2-1; 10 bases agree with TRBD2. CDR3 length: 16 residues. V lost 0 bases and J lost 8; bases outside the gene matches: 8. Germline V CDR1 and CDR2: SGHNT, YYREEE (reference sequence). The complete variable domain, with remaining parts taken from reference TRBV5-4 and TRBJ2-1, reads ETGVTQSPTHLIKTRGQQVTLRCSSQSGHNTVSWYQQALGQGPQFIFQYYREEENGRGNFPPRFSGLQFPNYSSELNVNALELDDSALYLCASSLAGASGSHEQFFGPGTRLTVL.

This chain links TRBV29-1 with TRBJ1-2; maybe TRBD1 (5 bases). The germline V gene has CDR1 SQVTM and CDR2 ANQGSEA. This CDR3 is built from 11 residues. The germline V and J ends were trimmed by 8 bases and 2 bases, with 9 bases remaining between them. The CDR3 sequence is CSTTENYGYTF. The CDR3 DNA follows: TGCAGCACGACAGAGAACTATGGCTACACCTTC. Full variable domain (rest looked up from reference TRBV29-1 and TRBJ1-2): SAVISQKPSRDICQRGTSLTIQCQVDSQVTMMFWYRQQPGQSLTLIATANQGSEATYESGFVIDKFPISRPNLTFSTLTVSNMSPEDSSIYLCSTTENYGYTFGSGTRLTVV.